This TCR beta chain was recorded in a study of regulatory T cells in long-lasting Graves disease. Time point of the sample: newly diagnosed GD, antithyroid drugs for less than 3 months. The authors made the TCR library using RNA they extracted from PBMCs. This clonotype has at least ten counts. The antigen remains unidentified. The ends were cut back, 5 bases at V and 3 bases at J, with 23 bases in the middle. The germline V gene has CDR1 MDHEN and CDR2 SYDVKM. The CDR3 sequence is 18 residues long. Library construction for TCR beta used iRepertoire HTBI primers and Arm-PCR of CDR3 regions. TCRdb ran MiXCR on the multiplex PCR reads and lists one entry per CDR3 protein. This repertoire shows roughly 610,000 distinct CDR3 sequences, around 17% found once; its top ten account for 15% to 20%. Points from the study as a whole: Persistent-disease Graves' patients showed less TCR diversity than new cases.

This sample was shared with a second study, whose subject was T cells in Graves' hyperthyroidism and ophthalmopathy. As that report states: The study enrolled patients aged 18 to 65 with newly diagnosed hyperthyroidism of under 2 months' duration. Criteria for exclusion of patients were uncontrolled infection, other autoimmune disease, pregnancy or lactation. RT-PCR in the first round (using the HTBI primer set) targeted the TCR CDR3.

The specimen comprised peripheral blood mononuclear cells (PBMCs), sampled at new diagnosis, from a patient treated with antithyroid drugs. This chain links TRBV28 with TRBJ1-5; the D is unclear. The source is a woman in her twenties or thirties with Graves disease. The DNA of the CDR3 is TGTGCCAGCAGTGCCCGGGATAGCAAAGTAGGAATCAATCAGCCCCAGCATTTT. Translated, it gives CASSARDSKVGINQPQHF.